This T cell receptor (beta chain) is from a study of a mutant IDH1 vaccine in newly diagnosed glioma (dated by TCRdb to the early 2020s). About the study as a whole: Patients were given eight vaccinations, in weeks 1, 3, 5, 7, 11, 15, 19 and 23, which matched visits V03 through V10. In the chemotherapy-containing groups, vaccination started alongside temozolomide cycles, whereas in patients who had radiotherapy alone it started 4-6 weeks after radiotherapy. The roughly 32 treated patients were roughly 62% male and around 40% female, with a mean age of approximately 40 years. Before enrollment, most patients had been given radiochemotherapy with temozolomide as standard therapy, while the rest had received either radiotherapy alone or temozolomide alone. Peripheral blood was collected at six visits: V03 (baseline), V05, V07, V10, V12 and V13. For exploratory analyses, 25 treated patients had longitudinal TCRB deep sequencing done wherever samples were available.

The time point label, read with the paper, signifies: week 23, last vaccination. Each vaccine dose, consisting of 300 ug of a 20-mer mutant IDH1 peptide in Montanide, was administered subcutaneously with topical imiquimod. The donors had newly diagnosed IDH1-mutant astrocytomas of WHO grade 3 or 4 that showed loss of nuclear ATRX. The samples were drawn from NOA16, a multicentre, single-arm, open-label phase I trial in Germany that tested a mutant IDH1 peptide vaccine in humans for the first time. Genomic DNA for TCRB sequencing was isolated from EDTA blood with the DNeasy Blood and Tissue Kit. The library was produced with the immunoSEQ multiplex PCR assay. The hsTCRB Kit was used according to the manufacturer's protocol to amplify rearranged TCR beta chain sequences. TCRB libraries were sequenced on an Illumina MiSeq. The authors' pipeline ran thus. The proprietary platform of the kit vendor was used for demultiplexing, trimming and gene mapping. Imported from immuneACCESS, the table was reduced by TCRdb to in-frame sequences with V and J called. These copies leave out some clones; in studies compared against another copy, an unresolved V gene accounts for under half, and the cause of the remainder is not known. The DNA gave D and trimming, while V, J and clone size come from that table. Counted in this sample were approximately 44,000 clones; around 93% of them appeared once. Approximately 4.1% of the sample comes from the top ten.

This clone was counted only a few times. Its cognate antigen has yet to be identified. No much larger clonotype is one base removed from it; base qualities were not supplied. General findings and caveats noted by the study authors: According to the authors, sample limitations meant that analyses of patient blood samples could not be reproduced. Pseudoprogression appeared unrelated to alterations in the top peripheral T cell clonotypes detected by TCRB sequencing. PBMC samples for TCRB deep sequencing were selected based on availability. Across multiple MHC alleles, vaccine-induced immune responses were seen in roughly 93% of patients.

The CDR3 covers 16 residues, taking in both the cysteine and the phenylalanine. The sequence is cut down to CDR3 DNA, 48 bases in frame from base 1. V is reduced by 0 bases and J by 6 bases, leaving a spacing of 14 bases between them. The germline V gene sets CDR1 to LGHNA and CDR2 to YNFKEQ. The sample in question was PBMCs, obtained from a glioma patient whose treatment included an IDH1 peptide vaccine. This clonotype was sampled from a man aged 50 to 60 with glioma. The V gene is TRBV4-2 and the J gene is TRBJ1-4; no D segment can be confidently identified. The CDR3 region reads CASSQDPGYVDEKLFF. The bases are TGTGCCAGCAGCCAAGATCCGGGATACGTGGATGAAAAACTGTTTTTT.